The 9 T cell receptor beta chains listed next were all sequenced from one sample in a study of neurological immune-mediated disorders. TCRdb called the 5' RACE reads again in MiXCR, with one record for every CDR3 protein. The repertoire consists of tens of thousands of distinct CDR3 sequences, with around an eighth occurring once and the leading ten covering around 12%. The source material was PBMCs. These receptors all come from a woman between 55 and 75 years old with HTLV-1-associated myelopathy (HAM/TSP).

This clonotype was picked up many times. The genes are TRBV25-1 and TRBJ2-3; TRBD2 agrees at 7 bases. The CDR3 has 15 residues. V dropped 3 bases and J dropped 0; count of bases not matched to a gene: 3. Germline V gene sequence: CDR1 MGHDK, CDR2 SYGVNS. CDR3 DNA sequence: TGTGCCAGCAGTGAGGGGGGGGTTAGCACAGATACGCAGTATTTT. Its protein product is CASSEGGVSTDTQYF.

This clonotype was counted many times. J is TRBJ2-7 and V is TRBV3-1, with 10 bases that match TRBD2. CDR1 is LGHDT and CDR2 is YNNKEL in the germline V gene (reference sequence). V dropped 4 bases and J dropped 5; count of bases not matched to a gene: 8. This CDR3 is built from 15 residues. The CDR3 DNA is TGTGCCAGCAGCCCCACTAGCGGGGCCGGGGACGAGCAGTACTTC. Amino acid sequence: CASSPTSGAGDEQYF.

The chain recombines TRBV20-1 with TRBJ2-7; 8 bases align to TRBD1. Germline V lookup: CDR1 DFQATT, CDR2 SNEGSKA (reference sequence). The CDR3 has 13 amino acids. Trimming cost V 3 bases and J 2 bases; bases outside gene matches: 3. The CDR3 sequence is CSARGTGPYEQYF. The DNA for the CDR3 is TGCAGTGCTAGGGGGACAGGCCCCTACGAGCAGTACTTC.

This clonotype occurred many times. This chain uses TRBV20-1 with TRBJ2-4; TRBD1 matches at 8 bases. The germline CDR1 and CDR2 sequences are DFQATT and SNEGSKA (reference sequence). CDR3 size: 14 residues. J gave up 9 bases and V 0 bases, and 7 bases lay outside the gene matches. Here the CDR3 DNA reads TGCAGTGCTAGAGACAGGGGGCTAACTCTCATTCAGTACTTC. It translates to CSARDRGLTLIQYF.

This clonotype appeared many times. This chain links TRBV5-5 with TRBJ2-5; TRBD1 is a possible D gene (5 bases). The germline gives CDR1 SGHKS, CDR2 YYEKEE (reference sequence). The CDR3 is 16 residues long. V lost 0 bases and J 2 bases, leaving 14 bases between the germline ends. The DNA for the CDR3 is TGTGCCAGCAGCTTGGTCGACAGCCATATTCAAGAGACCCAGTACTTC. It is translated as CASSLVDSHIQETQYF.

The gene calls are TRBV5-1 and TRBJ2-1; 7 bases are a match to TRBD1. The V segment lost 4 bases and the J segment 0 bases; nucleotides outside the gene matches: 13. In germline, CDR1 is SGHRS, CDR2 YFSETQ. This CDR3 region has 18 residues. The CDR3: CASSPIGGPVSSYNEQFF. The CDR3 bases are TGCGCCAGCAGCCCTATAGGGGGCCCTGTTAGCTCCTACAATGAGCAGTTCTTC.

This clonotype was picked up many times. The chain employs TRBV5-1 and TRBJ2-7, with 10 bases fitting TRBD1. Trimming removed 3 bases from V and 3 bases from J; junction bases left unmatched: 12. This CDR3 is built from 17 residues. Looked up from germline, CDR1 is SGHRS and CDR2 is YFSETQ. The CDR3 DNA sequence: TGCGCCAGCAGCTCGGTGGGATGGACAGGGGGAAACTACGAGCAGTACTTC. This codes for CASSSVGWTGGNYEQYF.

This clonotype is judged medium-sized. The chain joins TRBV28 to TRBJ1-2, with 7 bases that match TRBD1. Per the germline V gene, CDR1 is MDHEN and CDR2 is SYDVKM. Trimming took 3 bases from V and 0 from J; bases not matched to a gene: 1. The CDR3 spans 14 residues. CDR3 sequence reads: CASSFQGANYGYTF. In nucleotides, the CDR3 is TGTGCCAGCAGTTTCCAGGGGGCTAACTATGGCTACACCTTC.

This clonotype was seen many times. The V gene is TRBV11-3, the J gene TRBJ2-1, with D unclear. Looked up from germline, CDR1 is SGHNT and CDR2 is YENEEA. V shed 2 bases and J shed 9 bases, with 8 bases lying between them. The CDR3 consists of 12 residues. The DNA for the CDR3 is TGTGCCAGCAGCTTAAACGATCTTGAGCAGTTCTTC. It encodes CASSLNDLEQFF.